Each of the 22 T cell receptor beta chains below was sequenced from the same sample in a study of identical twins. Using its own MiXCR run on the 5' RACE reads, TCRdb lists one record per CDR3 protein. Of approximately 690,000 distinct CDR3 sequences in the sample, around 5.7% are singletons; the top ten hold 1.5% to 2%. Material: naive T cells sorted from blood. These receptors were taken from a man younger than 35 in good health.

This clonotype was recorded many times. The gene calls are TRBV20-1 and TRBJ1-5, with 12 positions matching TRBD1. This CDR3 region has 15 residues. Germline V gene data show CDR1 as DFQATT and CDR2 as SNEGSKA (reference sequence). V dropped 6 bases and J dropped 5; count of bases not matched to a gene: 8. CDR3 DNA: TGCAGTGCAGAGAAAGGGGACAGGGGGCATCAGCCCCAGCATTTT. Its protein product is CSAEKGDRGHQPQHF.

This clonotype was observed a handful of times. Here the CDR3 reads CASSLLEVRETQYF. CDR3 nucleotide sequence: TGTGCCAGCAGTCTTCTAGAGGTCAGAGAGACCCAGTACTTC. The chain recombines TRBV3-1 with TRBJ2-5; D is unresolved. This CDR3 has 14 residues. V lost 6 bases and J lost 4, with 15 bases in between. The V gene's germline CDR1 is LGHDT and CDR2 YNNKEL (reference sequence).

This clonotype was detected ten times or more. The chain uses TRBV6-1 and TRBJ2-1; unclear D gene. The CDR3 consists of 11 residues. The germline V gene has CDR1 MNHNS and CDR2 SASEGT. Trimming removed 4 bases at V and 8 bases at J, with 6 bases between. The CDR3 nucleotides read TGTGCCAGCAGTGGCCGGGATGAGCAGTTCTTC. Translated, it gives CASSGRDEQFF.

This clonotype was detected many times. The chain has TRBV29-1 and TRBJ1-2; D ambiguous. Germline V gene sequence: CDR1 SQVTM, CDR2 ANQGSEA. V was clipped by 4 bases and J by 8 bases, with 5 bases between them. CDR3 length equals 9 residues. CDR3 DNA sequence: TGCAGCGTTGTCCCGGGCTACACCTTC. This gives the protein CSVVPGYTF.

The chain combines TRBV6-5 with TRBJ2-4; D ambiguous. This CDR3 is built from 16 residues. Trimming removed 0 bases at V and 1 base at J, with 10 bases between. The germline CDR1 and CDR2 sequences are MNHEY and SVGAGI. The CDR3: CASSYSQISAKNIQYF. The DNA for the CDR3 is TGTGCCAGCAGTTACTCACAGATATCGGCCAAAAACATTCAGTACTTC.

This clonotype showed up just a few times. The chain has TRBV27 and TRBJ2-5; weak D call: TRBD1 (6 bases). The CDR3 extends over 16 amino acids. Trimming stripped 3 bases from V and 6 bases from J, with 20 bases between. CDR1 and CDR2 (germline): MNHEY, SMNVEV (reference sequence). CDR3 DNA: TGTGCCAGCAGTTTGGGGATGGGGACACCCGGAAAGACCCAGTACTTC. Translated, it gives CASSLGMGTPGKTQYF.

The V and J genes are TRBV29-1 and TRBJ1-1; no clear D. This CDR3 spans 13 amino acids. Germline-derived CDR1 and CDR2 are SQVTM and ANQGSEA. Trimming shortened V by 7 bases and J by 5 bases, and 17 bases separated the two germline ends. CDR3 coding DNA: TGCAGCGCCCTCAGACCAGGTGAAACTGAAGCTTTCTTT. It specifies CSALRPGETEAFF.

This clonotype was picked up many times. The chain employs TRBV5-1 and TRBJ2-3, with D perhaps TRBD2 (6 bases). The CDR3 consists of 16 residues. Germline V lookup: CDR1 SGHRS, CDR2 YFSETQ. V was trimmed by 1 base and J by 2 bases, leaving 14 bases between them. For the CDR3, the DNA is TGCGCCAGCAGCTTGTCCCCGACTAGTTACACAGATACGCAGTATTTT. It encodes CASSLSPTSYTDTQYF.

There are a few counts of this clonotype. The V gene is TRBV12-3 or TRBV12-4, the J gene TRBJ2-2; tentative D call: TRBD1 (6 bases). With 8 bases removed from V and 4 bases from J, the gap between germline ends came to 17 bases. This CDR3 is built from 15 residues. For the CDR3, the DNA is TGTGCCAGCCGCCAGACGCAGGGGAGCACCGGGGAGCTGTTTTTT. Protein product: CASRQTQGSTGELFF.

This clonotype showed up many times. The chain links TRBV6-5 to TRBJ2-5, with a weak D call TRBD2 (7 bases). The CDR3 is made up of 15 amino acids. Trimming took 0 bases from V and 4 from J, leaving 12 bases between them. Germline values: CDR1 MNHEY, CDR2 SVGAGI. The DNA for the CDR3 is TGTGCCAGCAGTTACTCGGGAGGGGGTCTAGAGACCCAGTACTTC. It is translated as CASSYSGGGLETQYF.

This clonotype was found many times. The chain joins TRBV15 to TRBJ2-3; tentatively, D is TRBD2 (6 bases). With 2 bases removed from V and 4 bases from J, the gap between germline ends came to 19 bases. This CDR3 has 17 amino acids. Germline loops: CDR1 LNHNV, CDR2 YYDKDF (reference sequence). In DNA form, the CDR3 reads TGTGCCACCAGCAGACCCTTAGCGGAGGGGATGGCAGATACGCAGTATTTT. Its translation: CATSRPLAEGMADTQYF.

In its sample, this clonotype was seen many times. The chain uses TRBV12-3 or TRBV12-4 and TRBJ1-5, with a weak D call TRBD1 (6 bases). This CDR3 comprises 13 residues. V was trimmed by 4 bases and J by 8 bases, leaving 12 bases between them. The CDR3 bases are TGTGCCAGCAGTTGGAGGCCAGGGGAGCCCCAGCATTTT. This encodes CASSWRPGEPQHF.

In its sample, this clonotype was seen many times. The CDR3 reads CSGGYGLSASNEQFF. In DNA, the CDR3 is TGCAGCGGTGGATACGGACTAAGTGCCTCCAATGAGCAGTTCTTC. The rearrangement joins TRBV29-1 to TRBJ2-1; tentative D call: TRBD2 (6 bases). The CDR3 totals 15 residues. V was shortened by 7 bases and J by 6 bases, with 22 bases between the two germline ends. Germline V gene lookup returns CDR1 SQVTM and CDR2 ANQGSEA.

The rearrangement joins TRBV29-1 to TRBJ2-6; 12 positions agree with TRBD1. Unmatched junction bases numbered 4, after V lost 4 bases and J lost 0 bases. CDR3 length equals 17 residues. Germline lookup yields CDR1 SQVTM and CDR2 ANQGSEA. CDR3 amino acids: CSVAGQGAASGANVLTF. In nucleotides, the CDR3 is TGCAGCGTTGCGGGACAGGGGGCCGCCTCTGGGGCCAACGTCCTGACTTTC. Full variable domain (remainder filled in from reference TRBV29-1 and TRBJ2-6): SAVISQKPSRDICQRGTSLTIQCQVDSQVTMMFWYRQQPGQSLTLIATANQGSEATYESGFVIDKFPISRPNLTFSTLTVSNMSPEDSSIYLCSVAGQGAASGANVLTFGAGSRLTVL.

This clonotype was found many times. This sequence joins TRBV12-3 or TRBV12-4 and TRBJ1-2, with a weak D call TRBD1 (6 bases). This CDR3 contains 15 residues. Trimming shortened V by 5 bases and J by 0 bases, and 13 bases separated the two germline ends. CDR3 protein: CASSRRDTTNYGYTF. The CDR3 DNA is TGTGCCAGCAGTCGCAGGGACACTACTAACTATGGCTACACCTTC.

This clonotype was recorded many times. The chain carries TRBV7-2 and TRBJ2-7, with TRBD1 matching over 10 bases. The CDR3 is made up of 15 amino acids. The junction had 6 bases not matched to a gene; V was cut back by 4 bases and J by 3 bases. CDR1 and CDR2 (germline): SGHTA, FQGNSA. The CDR3 bases are TGTGCCAGCAGCTCGGGACAGGGGCCAAGCTACGAGCAGTACGTC. Its protein is CASSSGQGPSYEQYV.

J is TRBJ2-1 and V is TRBV7-6; the D gene is possibly TRBD2 (6 bases). V lost 5 bases and J 5 bases, leaving 19 bases between the germline ends. CDR3 size: 16 residues. The germline gives CDR1 SGHVS, CDR2 FNYEAQ. Written as DNA, the CDR3 is TGTGCCAGCAGCCCCGCGTTGGGCGGGGCCCACAATGAGCAGTTCTTC. Translating it yields CASSPALGGAHNEQFF.

This clonotype was detected ten times or more. The chain has TRBV24-1 and TRBJ2-3, with D hard to call. Germline CDR1 and CDR2: KGHDR and SFDVKD. V lost 3 bases and J lost 6, with 12 bases in between. The CDR3 is 14 amino acids. The chain's CDR3 is CATSDEVLGDTQYF. The CDR3 nucleotides are TGTGCCACCAGTGATGAGGTCTTGGGGGATACGCAGTATTTT.

In its sample, this clonotype was seen many times. The rearrangement uses TRBV6-1 and TRBJ1-6; 9 bases are shared with TRBD1. This CDR3 spans 15 amino acids. Trimming at V came to 5 bases and at J to 10 bases, leaving 9 bases not matched to a gene. Germline V gene sequence: CDR1 MNHNS, CDR2 SASEGT. CDR3 in DNA: TGTGCCAGCAGTCCCGCCGGGACAGGGTACTCACCCCTCCACTTT. Translating gives CASSPAGTGYSPLHF.

This clonotype showed up many times. The DNA is omitted, as the CDR3 cannot be located on it reliably, and the CDR3 follows TCRdb's listing. V is TRBV12-3 or TRBV12-4 and J is TRBJ1-2; TRBD1, the D gene given by the table, was not confirmed from the DNA. The CDR3 is 13 residues long, ends included. The CDR3: CASSTSTGEGYTF.

This clonotype was seen at least ten times. V is TRBV29-1 and J is TRBJ1-1; D might be TRBD1 (5 bases). This CDR3 contains 13 residues. V was shortened by 5 bases and J by 0 bases, with 10 bases between the two germline ends. Germline CDR1 reads SQVTM; CDR2 reads ANQGSEA. CDR3 coding DNA: TGCAGCGTTTCCGACAGAATGAACACTGAAGCTTTCTTT. It yields the protein CSVSDRMNTEAFF. Filled out from reference TRBV29-1 and TRBJ1-1, the complete variable domain reads SAVISQKPSRDICQRGTSLTIQCQVDSQVTMMFWYRQQPGQSLTLIATANQGSEATYESGFVIDKFPISRPNLTFSTLTVSNMSPEDSSIYLCSVSDRMNTEAFFGQGTRLTVV.

This clonotype was seen only a few times. The genes are TRBV3-1 and TRBJ2-5, with 9 bases that match TRBD2. Germline lookup yields CDR1 LGHDT and CDR2 YNNKEL (reference sequence). V trimming: 3 bases; J trimming: 4 bases; junction bases outside the gene matches: 9. The CDR3 runs to 16 residues. CDR3 nucleotide sequence: TGTGCCAGCAGCCAGCCCGGGACTAGCCGAGGAGAGACCCAGTACTTC. Amino acid sequence: CASSQPGTSRGETQYF.